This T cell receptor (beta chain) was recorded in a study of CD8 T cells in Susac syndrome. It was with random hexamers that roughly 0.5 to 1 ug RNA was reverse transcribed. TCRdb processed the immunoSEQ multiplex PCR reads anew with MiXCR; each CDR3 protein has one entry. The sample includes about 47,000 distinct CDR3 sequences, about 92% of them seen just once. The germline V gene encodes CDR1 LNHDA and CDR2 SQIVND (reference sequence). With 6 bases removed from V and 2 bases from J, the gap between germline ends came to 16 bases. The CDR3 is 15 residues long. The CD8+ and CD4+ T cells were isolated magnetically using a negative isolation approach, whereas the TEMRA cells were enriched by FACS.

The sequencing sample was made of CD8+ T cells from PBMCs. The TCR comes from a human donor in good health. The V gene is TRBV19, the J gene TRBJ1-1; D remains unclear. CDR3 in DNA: TGTGCCAGTAGACCAAGAAAACAGACAAACACTGAAGCTTTCTTT. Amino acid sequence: CASRPRKQTNTEAFF. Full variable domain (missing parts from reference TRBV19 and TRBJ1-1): DGGITQSPKYLFRKEGQNVTLSCEQNLNHDAMYWYRQDPGQGLRLIYYSQIVNDFQKGDIAEGYSVSREKKESFPLTVTSAQKNPTAFYLCASRPRKQTNTEAFFGQGTRLTVV.